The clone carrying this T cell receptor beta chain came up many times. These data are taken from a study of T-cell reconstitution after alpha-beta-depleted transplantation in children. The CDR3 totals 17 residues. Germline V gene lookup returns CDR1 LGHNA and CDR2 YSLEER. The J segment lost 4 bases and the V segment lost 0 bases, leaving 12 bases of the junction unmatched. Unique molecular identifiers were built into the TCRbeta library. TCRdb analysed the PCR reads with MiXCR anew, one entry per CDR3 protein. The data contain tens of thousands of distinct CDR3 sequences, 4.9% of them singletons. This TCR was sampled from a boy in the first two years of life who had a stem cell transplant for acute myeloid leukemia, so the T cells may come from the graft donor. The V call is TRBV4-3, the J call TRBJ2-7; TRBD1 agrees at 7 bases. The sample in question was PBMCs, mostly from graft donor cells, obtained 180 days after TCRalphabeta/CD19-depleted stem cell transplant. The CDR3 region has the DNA TGCGCCAGCAGCCAAGATACCGCTTGGGACAGCCGATACGAGCAGTACTTC. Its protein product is CASSQDTAWDSRYEQYF.